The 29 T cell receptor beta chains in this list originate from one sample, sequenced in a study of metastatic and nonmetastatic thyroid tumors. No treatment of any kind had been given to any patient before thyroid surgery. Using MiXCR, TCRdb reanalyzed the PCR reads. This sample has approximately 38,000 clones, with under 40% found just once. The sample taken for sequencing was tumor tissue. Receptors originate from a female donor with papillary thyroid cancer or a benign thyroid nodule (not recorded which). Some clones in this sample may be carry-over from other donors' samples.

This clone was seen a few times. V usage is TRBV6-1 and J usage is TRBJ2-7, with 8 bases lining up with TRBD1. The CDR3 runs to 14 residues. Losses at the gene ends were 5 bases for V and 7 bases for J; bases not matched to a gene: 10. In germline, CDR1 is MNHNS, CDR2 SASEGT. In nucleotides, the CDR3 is TGTGCCAGCAGTAAGGACAGGGCCCAGATGGAGCAGTACTTC. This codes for CASSKDRAQMEQYF.

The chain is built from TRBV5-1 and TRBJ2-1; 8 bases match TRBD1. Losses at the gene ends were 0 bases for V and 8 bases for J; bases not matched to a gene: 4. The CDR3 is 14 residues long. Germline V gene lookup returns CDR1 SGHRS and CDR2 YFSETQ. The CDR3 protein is CASSLADRVHEQFF. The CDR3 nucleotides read TGCGCCAGCAGCTTGGCGGACAGGGTCCATGAGCAGTTCTTC.

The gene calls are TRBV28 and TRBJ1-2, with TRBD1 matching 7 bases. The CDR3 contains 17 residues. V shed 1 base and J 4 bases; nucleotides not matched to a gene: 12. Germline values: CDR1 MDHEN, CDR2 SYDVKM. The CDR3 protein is CASSLSIGAGGSYGYTF. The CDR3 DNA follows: TGTGCCAGCAGTTTATCTATTGGGGCAGGGGGAAGCTATGGCTACACCTTC.

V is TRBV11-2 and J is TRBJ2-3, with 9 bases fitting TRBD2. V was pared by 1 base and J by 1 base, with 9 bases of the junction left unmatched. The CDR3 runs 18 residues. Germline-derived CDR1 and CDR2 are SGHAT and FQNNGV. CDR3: CASSLGGLIAGGTDTQYF. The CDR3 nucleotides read TGTGCCAGCAGCTTAGGCGGACTTATAGCGGGGGGCACAGATACGCAGTATTTT.

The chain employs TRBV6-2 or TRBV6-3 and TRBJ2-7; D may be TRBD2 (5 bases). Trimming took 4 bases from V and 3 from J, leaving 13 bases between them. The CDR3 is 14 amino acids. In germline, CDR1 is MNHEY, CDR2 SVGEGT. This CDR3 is CASSSQRTSYEQYF. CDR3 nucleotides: TGTGCCAGCAGTTCCCAGCGGACCAGCTACGAGCAGTACTTC.

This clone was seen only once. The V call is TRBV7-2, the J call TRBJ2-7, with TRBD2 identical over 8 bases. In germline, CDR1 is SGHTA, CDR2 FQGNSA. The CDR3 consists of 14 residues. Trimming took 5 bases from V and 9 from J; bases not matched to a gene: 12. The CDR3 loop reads CASSQGLGGSGQYF. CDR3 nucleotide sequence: TGTGCCAGCAGCCAGGGACTAGGGGGATCGGGGCAGTACTTC.

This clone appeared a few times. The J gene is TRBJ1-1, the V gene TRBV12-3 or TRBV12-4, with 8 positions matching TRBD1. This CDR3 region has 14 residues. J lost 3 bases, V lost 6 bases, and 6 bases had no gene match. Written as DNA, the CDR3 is TGTGCCAGCAGCCGCCAGGGGGCTGACACTGAAGCTTTCTTT. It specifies CASSRQGADTEAFF.

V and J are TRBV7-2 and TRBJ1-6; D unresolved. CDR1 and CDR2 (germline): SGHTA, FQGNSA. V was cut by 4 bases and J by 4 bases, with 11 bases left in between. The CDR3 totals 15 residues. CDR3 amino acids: CASSSDTSYNSPLHF. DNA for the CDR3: TGTGCCAGCAGCTCCGACACGAGTTATAATTCACCCCTCCACTTT.

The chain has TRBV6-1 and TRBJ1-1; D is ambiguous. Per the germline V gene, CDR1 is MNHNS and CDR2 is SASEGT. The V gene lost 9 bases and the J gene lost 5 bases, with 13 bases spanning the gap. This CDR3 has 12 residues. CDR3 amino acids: CASSMTRTEAFF. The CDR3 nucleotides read TGTGCCAGTTCGATGACGAGAACTGAAGCTTTCTTT.

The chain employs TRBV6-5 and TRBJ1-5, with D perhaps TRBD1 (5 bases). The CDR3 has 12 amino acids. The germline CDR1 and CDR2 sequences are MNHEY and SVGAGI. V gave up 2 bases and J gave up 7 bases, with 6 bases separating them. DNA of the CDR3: TGTGCCAGCAGTTACCCAGGGCAGCCCCAGCATTTT. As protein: CASSYPGQPQHF.

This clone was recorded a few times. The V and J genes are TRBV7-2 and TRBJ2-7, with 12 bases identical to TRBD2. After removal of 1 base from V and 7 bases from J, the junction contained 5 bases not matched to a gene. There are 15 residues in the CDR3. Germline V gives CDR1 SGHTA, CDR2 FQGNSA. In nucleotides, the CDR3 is TGTGCCAGCAGCTTAGTATGGCTAGCGGGAGGGGAGCAGTACTTC. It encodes CASSLVWLAGGEQYF.

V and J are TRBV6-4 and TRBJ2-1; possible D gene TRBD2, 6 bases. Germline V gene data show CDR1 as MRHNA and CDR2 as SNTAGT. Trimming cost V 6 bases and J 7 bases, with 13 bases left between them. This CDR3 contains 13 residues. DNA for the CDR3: TGTGCCAGCAGCGCCTCGGACTATAATGAGCAGTTCTTC. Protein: CASSASDYNEQFF.

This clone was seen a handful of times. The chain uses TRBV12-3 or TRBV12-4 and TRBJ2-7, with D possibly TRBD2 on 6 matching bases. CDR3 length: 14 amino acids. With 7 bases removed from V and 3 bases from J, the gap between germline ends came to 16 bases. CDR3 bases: TGTGCCAGCACCTCGGACGGGGGAGGCTACGAGCAGTACTTC. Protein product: CASTSDGGGYEQYF.

The CDR3 DNA is TGTGCCTGGAGTCGAGCCCTGGGGGATACGCAGTATTTT. Translation gives CAWSRALGDTQYF. The chain has TRBV30 and TRBJ2-3; D ambiguous. This CDR3 has 13 residues. Per the germline V gene, CDR1 is GTSNPN and CDR2 is SVGIG (reference sequence). V dropped 2 bases and J dropped 6 bases, with 12 bases sitting between them.

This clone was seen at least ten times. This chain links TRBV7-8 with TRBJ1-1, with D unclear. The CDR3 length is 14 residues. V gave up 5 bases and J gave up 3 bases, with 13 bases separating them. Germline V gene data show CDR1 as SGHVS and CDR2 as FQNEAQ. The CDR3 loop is CASSAAVPDTEAFF. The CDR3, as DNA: TGTGCCAGCAGCGCGGCCGTCCCAGACACTGAAGCTTTCTTT.

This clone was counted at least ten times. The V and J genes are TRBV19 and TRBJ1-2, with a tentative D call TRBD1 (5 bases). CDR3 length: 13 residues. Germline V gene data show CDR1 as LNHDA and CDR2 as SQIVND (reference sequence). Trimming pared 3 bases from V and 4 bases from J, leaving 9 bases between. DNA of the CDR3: TGTGCCAGTAGTATTGGGGGTGGCTATGGCTACACCTTC. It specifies CASSIGGGYGYTF.

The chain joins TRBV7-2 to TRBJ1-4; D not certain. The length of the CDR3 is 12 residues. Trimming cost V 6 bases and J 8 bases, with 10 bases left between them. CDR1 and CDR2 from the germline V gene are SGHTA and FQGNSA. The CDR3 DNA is TGTGCCAGCAGTTTGGGATCGGAAAAACTGTTTTTT. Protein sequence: CASSLGSEKLFF. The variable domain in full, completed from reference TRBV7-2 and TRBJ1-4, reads GAGVSQSPSNKVTEKGKDVELRCDPISGHTALYWYRQSLGQGLEFLIYFQGNSAPDKSGLPSDRFSAERTGGSVSTLTIQRTQQEDSAVYLCASSLGSEKLFFGSGTQLSVL.

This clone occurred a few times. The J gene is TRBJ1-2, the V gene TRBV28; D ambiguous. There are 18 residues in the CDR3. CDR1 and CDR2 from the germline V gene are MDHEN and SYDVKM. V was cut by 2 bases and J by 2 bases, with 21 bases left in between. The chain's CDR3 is CASSLPHTLVGRNYGYTF. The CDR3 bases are TGTGCCAGCAGTTTACCCCACACCTTAGTTGGGAGGAACTATGGCTACACCTTC.

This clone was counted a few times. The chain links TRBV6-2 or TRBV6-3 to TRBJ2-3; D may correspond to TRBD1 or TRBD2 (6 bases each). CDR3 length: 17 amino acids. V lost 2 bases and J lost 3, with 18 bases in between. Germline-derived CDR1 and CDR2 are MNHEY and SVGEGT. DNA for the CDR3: TGTGCCAGCAGTTACCTAATGGGGGGCGCGGCGACAGATACGCAGTATTTT. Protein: CASSYLMGGAATDTQYF.

DNA for the CDR3: TGCGCCAGCAGCACAGGACAGGGGTTGAATGGCTACACCTTC. It codes for CASSTGQGLNGYTF. The chain uses TRBV5-1 and TRBJ1-2; 9 bases are shared with TRBD1. The V gene's germline CDR1 is SGHRS and CDR2 YFSETQ. V lost 4 bases, J lost 6 bases, and 7 bases stayed unmatched. The CDR3 loop spans 14 amino acids.

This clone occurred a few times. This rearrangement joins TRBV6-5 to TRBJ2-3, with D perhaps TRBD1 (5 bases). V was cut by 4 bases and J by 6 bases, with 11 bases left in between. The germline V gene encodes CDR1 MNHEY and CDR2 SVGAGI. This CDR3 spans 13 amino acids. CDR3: CASSFVSGDTQYF. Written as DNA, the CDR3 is TGTGCCAGCAGTTTCGTCTCAGGGGATACGCAGTATTTT.

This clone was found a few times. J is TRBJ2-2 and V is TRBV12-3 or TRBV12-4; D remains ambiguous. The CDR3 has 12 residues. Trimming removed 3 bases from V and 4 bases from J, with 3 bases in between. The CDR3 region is CASSFGTGELFF. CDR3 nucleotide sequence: TGTGCCAGCAGTTTTGGCACCGGGGAGCTGTTTTTT.

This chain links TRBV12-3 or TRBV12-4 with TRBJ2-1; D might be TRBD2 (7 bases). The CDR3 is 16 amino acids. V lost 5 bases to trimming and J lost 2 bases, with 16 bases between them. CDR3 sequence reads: CASSPSRGGTYNEQFF. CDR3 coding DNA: TGTGCCAGCAGTCCGTCGAGGGGGGGCACCTACAATGAGCAGTTCTTC.

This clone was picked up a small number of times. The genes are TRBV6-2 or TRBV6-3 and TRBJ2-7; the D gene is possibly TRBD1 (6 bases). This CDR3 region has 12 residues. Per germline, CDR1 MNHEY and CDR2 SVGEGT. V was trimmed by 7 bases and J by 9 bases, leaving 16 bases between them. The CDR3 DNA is TGTGCCAGCACGGGCAGAACAGGGCGGCAGTACTTC. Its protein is CASTGRTGRQYF.

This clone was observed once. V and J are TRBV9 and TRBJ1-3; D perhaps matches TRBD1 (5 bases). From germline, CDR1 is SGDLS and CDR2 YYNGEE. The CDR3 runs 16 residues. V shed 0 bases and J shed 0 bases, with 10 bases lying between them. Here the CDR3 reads CASSVEDSLSGNTIYF. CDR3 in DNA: TGTGCCAGCAGCGTAGAAGACAGTCTCTCTGGAAACACCATATATTTT.

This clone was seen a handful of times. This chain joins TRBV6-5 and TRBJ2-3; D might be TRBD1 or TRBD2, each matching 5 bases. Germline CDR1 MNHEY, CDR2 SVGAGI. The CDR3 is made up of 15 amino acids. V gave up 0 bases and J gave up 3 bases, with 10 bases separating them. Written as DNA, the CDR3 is TGTGCCAGCAGTTACTCCGGGACGACTACAGATACGCAGTATTTT. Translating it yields CASSYSGTTTDTQYF.

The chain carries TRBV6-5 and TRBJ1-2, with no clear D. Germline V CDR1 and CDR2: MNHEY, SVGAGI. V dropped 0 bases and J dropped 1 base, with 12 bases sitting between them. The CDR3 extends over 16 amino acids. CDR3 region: CASSYSRQPLNYGYTF. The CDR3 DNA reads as TGTGCCAGCAGTTACTCGAGGCAGCCACTTAACTATGGCTACACCTTC.

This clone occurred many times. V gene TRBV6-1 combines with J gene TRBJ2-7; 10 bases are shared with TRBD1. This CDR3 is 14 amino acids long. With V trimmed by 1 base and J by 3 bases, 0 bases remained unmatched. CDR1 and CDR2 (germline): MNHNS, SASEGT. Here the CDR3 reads CASSEGTGGYEQYF. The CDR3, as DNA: TGTGCCAGCAGTGAAGGGACAGGGGGCTACGAGCAGTACTTC.

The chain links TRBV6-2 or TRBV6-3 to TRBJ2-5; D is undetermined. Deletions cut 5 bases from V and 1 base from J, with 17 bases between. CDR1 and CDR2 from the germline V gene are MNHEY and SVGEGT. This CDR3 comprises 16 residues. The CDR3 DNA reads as TGTGCCAGCAGTCCCCGGGCTATCATCCTCCAAGAGACCCAGTACTTC. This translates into CASSPRAIILQETQYF.